This T cell receptor (beta chain) is from a study of CD8 T cells in ankylosing spondylitis. This clonotype has ten or more counts. Quantitative 5'-RACE was performed with molecular barcodes, and it yielded the TCR beta libraries. In TCRdb, the 5' RACE reads were re-called with MiXCR into one record per CDR3 protein. Of some 240,000 distinct CDR3 sequences listed, roughly 8.6% are singletons. CDR3 size: 15 residues. V was pared by 5 bases and J by 8 bases, with 12 bases of the junction left unmatched. Germline-derived CDR1 and CDR2 are LGHDT and YNNKEL (reference sequence). The V gene is TRBV3-1, the J gene TRBJ1-2; 9 nucleotides match TRBD1. The source is a male donor with ankylosing spondylitis or in good health (not recorded which). Sequenced material: blood, either unsorted or a sorted T cell fraction (not recorded which). The CDR3, as DNA: TGTGCCAGCAGCTTCGAGGACAGGGGTAGTGGGGGCTACACCTTC. Its protein is CASSFEDRGSGGYTF. The whole variable domain, filled in from reference TRBV3-1 and TRBJ1-2, reads DTAVSQTPKYLVTQMGNDKSIKCEQNLGHDTMYWYKQDSKKFLKIMFSYNNKELIINETVPNRFSPKSPDKAHLNLHINSLELGDSAVYFCASSFEDRGSGGYTFGSGTRLTVV.